These 25 T cell receptor beta chains came from one sample sequenced in a study of blood T cell repertoires in COVID-19. Here immunoSEQ multiplex PCR was the method, and the copy in TCRdb shows in-frame clones only, minus some. The sample shows about 66,000 clones, approximately 91% of them seen only once. What was sequenced was peripheral blood. Source of these receptors: a human donor in a cohort sampled during active COVID-19.

The chain carries TRBV11-2 and TRBJ2-7, with 7 bases aligning to TRBD2. The trim removed 8 bases at V and 0 bases at J, leaving 4 bases unmatched. This CDR3 spans 13 amino acids. The germline gives CDR1 SGHAT, CDR2 FQNNGV. Written as DNA, the CDR3 is TGTGCCAGCGCCCTAGCGGACTCCTACGAGCAGTACTTC. Translation gives CASALADSYEQYF.

The chain has TRBV7-6 and TRBJ1-1, with 7 bases aligning to TRBD1. Germline V gene sequence: CDR1 SGHVS, CDR2 FNYEAQ. Trimming took 4 bases from V and 4 from J; bases not matched to a gene: 9. The CDR3 is 15 amino acids. The CDR3 DNA reads TGTGCCAGCAGCTCGATACCACCAGGGGGCACTGAAGCTTTCTTT. This encodes CASSSIPPGGTEAFF. Full variable domain (remainder filled in from reference TRBV7-6 and TRBJ1-1): GAGVSQSPRYKVTKRGQDVALRCDPISGHVSLYWYRQALGQGPEFLTYFNYEAQQDKSGLPNDRFSAERPEGSISTLTIQRTEQRDSAMYRCASSSIPPGGTEAFFGQGTRLTVV.

In this sample, this clone turned up once. The chain recombines TRBV7-9 with TRBJ1-2; D not certain. The CDR3 spans 12 residues. The germline V and J ends were trimmed by 2 bases and 7 bases, with 8 bases remaining between them. Per germline, CDR1 SEHNR and CDR2 FQNEAQ (reference sequence). CDR3 loop: CASSLLAGGYTF. The DNA for the CDR3 is TGTGCCAGCAGCTTACTCGCCGGTGGCTACACCTTC.

This sequence joins TRBV3-1 (or the pseudogene TRBV3-2) and TRBJ1-2, with D unclear. The CDR3 has 16 residues. The V end was cut by 2 bases, the J end by 4 bases, with 17 bases between. From germline, CDR1 is LGHDT and CDR2 YNNKEL (reference sequence). Here the CDR3 DNA reads TGTGCCAGCAGCCAATTTCCGGCGGTGGAATCCTATGGCTACACCTTC. It is translated as CASSQFPAVESYGYTF.

This clone was counted a single time. This chain links TRBV5-1 with TRBJ2-3, with 9 positions matching TRBD1. Germline lookup yields CDR1 SGHRS and CDR2 YFSETQ. Losses at the gene ends were 2 bases for V and 4 bases for J; bases not matched to a gene: 8. The CDR3 covers 16 residues. The CDR3 spells CASSFSGQGSPDTQYF. CDR3 coding DNA: TGCGCCAGCAGCTTCTCGGGACAGGGTAGCCCAGATACGCAGTATTTT. Supplemented by reference TRBV5-1 and TRBJ2-3, the full variable domain reads KAGVTQTPRYLIKTRGQQVTLSCSPISGHRSVSWYQQTPGQGLQFLFEYFSETQRNKGNFPGRFSGRQFSNSRSEMNVSTLELGDSALYLCASSFSGQGSPDTQYFGPGTRLTVL.

This chain uses TRBV4-3 with TRBJ2-1; 7 nucleotides agree with TRBD2. The junction had 11 bases not matched to a gene; V was cut back by 4 bases and J by 2 bases. Germline values: CDR1 LGHNA, CDR2 YSLEER. This CDR3 has 17 amino acids. The DNA for the CDR3 is TGCGCCAGCAGCCCCCCACCTGGGGAGGGGACCTACAATGAGCAGTTCTTC. It codes for CASSPPPGEGTYNEQFF.

The chain has TRBV3-1 (or the pseudogene TRBV3-2) and TRBJ2-3; 12 bases match TRBD2. Losses at the gene ends were 5 bases for V and 6 bases for J; bases not matched to a gene: 12. Germline values: CDR1 LGHDT, CDR2 YNNKEL (reference sequence). The CDR3 has 17 amino acids. CDR3 residues: CASSSRTSGDWGDTQYF. CDR3 nucleotides: TGTGCCAGCAGCTCTAGGACTAGCGGGGATTGGGGGGATACGCAGTATTTT.

This chain connects TRBV19 to TRBJ1-1; 7 bases agree with TRBD1. This CDR3 is 12 amino acids long. V lost 4 bases and J lost 7; bases outside the gene matches: 3. Germline assignment: CDR1 LNHDA and CDR2 SQIVND (reference sequence). CDR3 residues: CASSTDRDEAFF. Written as DNA, the CDR3 is TGTGCCAGTAGTACAGACAGGGATGAAGCTTTCTTT.

The gene calls are TRBV15 and TRBJ2-7, with D perhaps TRBD1 (5 bases). Germline V gene sequence: CDR1 LNHNV, CDR2 YYDKDF (reference sequence). This CDR3 has 15 amino acids. The V end was cut by 0 bases, the J end by 6 bases, with 15 bases between. The CDR3 region has the DNA TGTGCCACCAGCAGAGATCGGACATCAGGCCCCGAGCAGTACTTC. Protein: CATSRDRTSGPEQYF.

The rearrangement links TRBV7-2 to TRBJ2-1, with D uncertain. The V and J ends lost 5 bases and 10 bases respectively, with 9 bases between them. Germline V gene data show CDR1 as SGHTA and CDR2 as FQGNSA. The CDR3 has 11 amino acids. This CDR3 is CASSAIAEQFF. CDR3 sequence (DNA): TGTGCCAGCAGCGCAATCGCGGAGCAGTTCTTC.

This clone was found once. The genes are TRBV3-1 (or the pseudogene TRBV3-2) and TRBJ2-1, with 11 nucleotides matching TRBD2. From germline, CDR1 is LGHDT and CDR2 YNNKEL (reference sequence). J was trimmed by 4 bases and V by 1 base; bases with no gene match: 3. The CDR3 extends over 16 amino acids. CDR3 sequence reads: CASSQGLAGGYNEQFF. The CDR3 DNA reads TGTGCCAGCAGCCAAGGGCTAGCGGGGGGTTACAATGAGCAGTTCTTC.

This clone was seen only once. The chain couples TRBV15 to TRBJ2-3; 10 bases agree with TRBD2. With V trimmed by 2 bases and J by 3 bases, 11 bases remained unmatched. This CDR3 spans 18 amino acids. CDR1 and CDR2 from the germline V gene are LNHNV and YYDKDF (reference sequence). The CDR3 DNA sequence: TGTGCCACCAGCAGATCGACCAGGGCTAGCGGGAGAACAGATACGCAGTATTTT. It is translated as CATSRSTRASGRTDTQYF.

The chain uses TRBV6-5 and TRBJ1-5; D call uncertain. This CDR3 region has 12 residues. Trimming stripped 8 bases from V and 3 bases from J, with 8 bases between. Germline lookup yields CDR1 MNHEY and CDR2 SVGAGI. The CDR3 spells CASLGLNQPQHF. In DNA, the CDR3 is TGTGCCAGCTTGGGCCTCAATCAGCCCCAGCATTTT.

The V gene is TRBV3-1 (or the pseudogene TRBV3-2), the J gene TRBJ2-2; D gene unclear. The germline V gene encodes CDR1 LGHDT and CDR2 YNNKEL (reference sequence). The V end was cut by 6 bases, the J end by 0 bases, with 5 bases between. The CDR3 has 13 residues. The CDR3 coding sequence is TGTGCCAGCAGATCTCCGAACACCGGGGAGCTGTTTTTT. It is translated as CASRSPNTGELFF.

The chain carries TRBV7-2 and TRBJ1-1; 7 positions match TRBD1. The V gene end was trimmed by 0 bases and the J gene end by 3 bases; junction bases not matched to a gene: 1. Per germline, CDR1 SGHTA and CDR2 FQGNSA. CDR3 length: 14 amino acids. The CDR3 region has the DNA TGTGCCAGCAGCTTAGCCAGGGGGGACACTGAAGCTTTCTTT. Translating it yields CASSLARGDTEAFF.

The J gene is TRBJ2-5, the V gene TRBV2; 7 bases line up with TRBD2. The CDR3 runs to 16 residues. Germline lookup yields CDR1 SNHLY and CDR2 FYNNEI. V lost 4 bases and J lost 1; bases outside the gene matches: 9. CDR3 in amino acids: CASSGAGLSAQETQYF. In DNA form, the CDR3 reads TGTGCCAGCAGTGGTGCGGGACTAAGTGCCCAAGAGACCCAGTACTTC.

This clone was seen once. The chain is built from TRBV24-1 and TRBJ2-3; D is possibly TRBD2 (6 bases). Germline loops: CDR1 KGHDR, CDR2 SFDVKD. The CDR3 is 17 amino acids. V gave up 7 bases and J gave up 1 base, with 20 bases separating them. The CDR3 loop is CATSPTGDGRGTDTQYF. CDR3 DNA: TGTGCCACCAGCCCCACGGGAGACGGGAGAGGCACAGATACGCAGTATTTT.

This chain uses TRBV11-2 with TRBJ2-1, with 10 bases aligning to TRBD1. The V gene end was trimmed by 5 bases and the J gene end by 4 bases; junction bases not matched to a gene: 17. The CDR3 loop spans 19 amino acids. Germline loops: CDR1 SGHAT, CDR2 FQNNGV. As DNA, the CDR3 is TGTGCCAGCAGCCTCGCAGACAGGGGGCTCCGACATCCATACAATGAGCAGTTCTTC. This sequence encodes CASSLADRGLRHPYNEQFF.

The rearrangement links TRBV27 to TRBJ1-1; D unclear. The length of the CDR3 is 13 residues. Germline V gene sequence: CDR1 MNHEY, CDR2 SMNVEV (reference sequence). Trimming took 2 bases from V and 1 from J, leaving 5 bases between them. The chain's CDR3 is CASSLVRNTEAFF. CDR3 bases: TGTGCCAGCAGTTTAGTCCGGAACACTGAAGCTTTCTTT.

This clone occurred a few times. The chain combines TRBV3-1 (or the pseudogene TRBV3-2) with TRBJ2-7; D is possibly TRBD2 (5 bases). Germline V gene lookup returns CDR1 LGHDT and CDR2 YNNKEL (reference sequence). This CDR3 comprises 13 residues. The germline V and J ends were trimmed by 4 bases and 8 bases, with 15 bases remaining between them. This CDR3 reads CASSPSGWDQQYF. The CDR3 DNA reads TGTGCCAGCAGCCCTTCGGGGTGGGATCAGCAGTACTTC.

DNA for the CDR3: TGTGCCAGCAGGTCCGGGACAGAAGAGACCCAGTACTTC. Its translation: CASRSGTEETQYF. The genes are TRBV12-3 or TRBV12-4 and TRBJ2-5; the match to TRBD1 covers 7 bases. Losses at the gene ends were 6 bases for V and 3 bases for J; bases not matched to a gene: 4. The length of the CDR3 is 13 residues.

CDR3 loop: CASSLALAPQETQYF. The CDR3 DNA reads TGCGCCAGCAGCTTGGCTCTAGCTCCGCAAGAGACCCAGTACTTC. This chain connects TRBV5-1 to TRBJ2-5; possible D gene TRBD2, 5 bases. The V and J ends lost 0 bases and 2 bases respectively, with 11 bases between them. In germline, CDR1 is SGHRS, CDR2 YFSETQ. The CDR3 extends over 15 amino acids.

The chain combines TRBV18 with TRBJ2-5; 11 nucleotides match TRBD2. The junction had 5 bases not matched to a gene; V was cut back by 3 bases and J by 2 bases. The CDR3 loop spans 16 amino acids. Germline CDR1 is KGHSH and CDR2 is LQKENI. The CDR3 nucleotides are TGTGCCAGCTCACCCCGGGCTAGCGGGGGGCAAGAGACCCAGTACTTC. Translating gives CASSPRASGGQETQYF.

V usage is TRBV3-1 (or the pseudogene TRBV3-2) and J usage is TRBJ2-7; 9 bases line up with TRBD2. Germline loops: CDR1 LGHDT, CDR2 YNNKEL (reference sequence). CDR3 size: 17 residues. J lost 7 bases, V lost 0 bases, and 13 bases had no gene match. CDR3: CASSQDFRASGAKEQYF. DNA for the CDR3: TGTGCCAGCAGCCAAGATTTTCGGGCTAGCGGGGCCAAGGAGCAGTACTTC.

The genes are TRBV7-2 and TRBJ2-7, with TRBD2 as a possible D gene (6 bases). The germline V gene encodes CDR1 SGHTA and CDR2 FQGNSA. Trimming stripped 5 bases from V and 6 bases from J, with 17 bases between. The CDR3 extends over 14 amino acids. CDR3 sequence (DNA): TGTGCCAGCAGCGGCACCCCTATAGCGGCCGAGCAGTACTTC. Translating gives CASSGTPIAAEQYF.